Below are 24 T cell receptor beta chains sequenced from a single sample in a study of T cell responses to AZD1222 COVID-19 vaccine. Data came from immunoSEQ multiplex PCR; TCRdb stores just in-frame clones and leaves some out. The table has some 140,000 clones, roughly nine tenths seen once. This specimen consisted of peripheral blood, obtained on day 0 of AZD1222 vaccination. These receptors were obtained from an adult in good health.

The gene calls are TRBV6-5 and TRBJ1-2; a weak D match, TRBD1 (5 bases). Germline V gene sequence: CDR1 MNHEY, CDR2 SVGAGI. Between the trimmed V and J ends, which lost 2 bases and 6 bases, there was a span of 19 bases. The CDR3 totals 16 residues. The CDR3 coding sequence is TGTGCCAGCAGTTACCGAAGCGTGGGGCAGGAGCATGGCTACACCTTC. Translating it yields CASSYRSVGQEHGYTF.

This clone occurred a few times. The gene calls are TRBV27 and TRBJ2-3; the D call may be TRBD1 or TRBD2 (5 bases each). Germline CDR1 reads MNHEY; CDR2 reads SMNVEV (reference sequence). Trimming removed 4 bases from V and 3 bases from J, with 17 bases in between. The CDR3 extends over 16 amino acids. The CDR3 sequence: CASSSRDLIVTDTQYF. The CDR3 bases are TGTGCCAGCAGTTCCAGGGACCTCATAGTTACAGATACGCAGTATTTT.

The rearrangement links TRBV12-5 to TRBJ1-3, with a possible D match to TRBD1 (5 bases). The length of the CDR3 is 15 residues. Germline lookup yields CDR1 LGHNT and CDR2 FRNRAP. Trimming removed 2 bases from V and 6 bases from J, with 14 bases in between. CDR3 residues: CASGLYGTAVNTIYF. For the CDR3, the DNA is TGTGCTAGTGGTTTGTACGGGACCGCCGTAAACACCATATATTTT.

V gene TRBV20-1 combines with J gene TRBJ2-3; D unresolved. The CDR3 has 11 residues. CDR1 and CDR2 (germline): DFQATT, SNEGSKA (reference sequence). V lost 0 bases, J lost 14 bases, and 12 bases lay in between. The CDR3 protein is CSARDVQRRYF. The CDR3 DNA follows: TGCAGTGCTAGAGATGTTCAACGTAGGTATTTT.

For this clone: One junction end does not reproduce the germline sequence, and a read error may be involved. The CDR3 DNA reads TGTGCCATCAGCGGTCCTCCTAATTCACCCCTCCGCTTT. Protein product: CAISGPPNSPLRF. The V and J genes are TRBV10-3 and TRBJ1-6; no definite D call. The germline CDR1 and CDR2 sequences are ENHRY and SYGVKD. The length of the CDR3 is 13 residues.

This clone appeared once. This chain links TRBV19 with TRBJ2-5, with D hard to call. This CDR3 comprises 13 residues. V was cut by 8 bases and J by 5 bases, with 15 bases left in between. Germline CDR1 and CDR2: LNHDA and SQIVND (reference sequence). The CDR3 DNA reads TGTGCCAGTGGGGATAGCCTTTATGAGACCCAGTACTTC. This gives the protein CASGDSLYETQYF.

The chain links TRBV19 to TRBJ2-6; no clear D. The CDR3 contains 16 residues. Germline CDR1 LNHDA, CDR2 SQIVND (reference sequence). V was cut by 2 bases and J by 5 bases, with 13 bases left in between. CDR3 nucleotide sequence: TGTGCCAGTAGTATAACATCTCCCTCACGGGCCAACGTCCTGACTTTC. Its protein product is CASSITSPSRANVLTF.

This clone has only one observation. This rearrangement joins TRBV15 to TRBJ2-1, with 8 bases fitting TRBD2. V lost 0 bases, J lost 7 bases, and 5 bases stayed unmatched. The CDR3 sequence is 15 residues long. Germline V gene sequence: CDR1 LNHNV, CDR2 YYDKDF (reference sequence). The CDR3 sequence is CATSRDSPSGNEQFF. For the CDR3, the DNA is TGTGCCACCAGCAGAGATTCGCCTAGCGGGAATGAGCAGTTCTTC.

This rearrangement joins TRBV20-1 to TRBJ1-5, with TRBD1 identical over 12 bases. V trimming: 3 bases; J trimming: 0 bases; junction bases outside the gene matches: 6. The CDR3 totals 17 residues. Germline assignment: CDR1 DFQATT and CDR2 SNEGSKA (reference sequence). CDR3 loop: CSASRGQGAGSNQPQHF. For the CDR3, the DNA is TGCAGTGCTAGTAGGGGACAGGGGGCTGGTAGCAATCAGCCCCAGCATTTT.

The chain combines TRBV5-5 with TRBJ1-1; D gene uncertain. The CDR3 is made up of 14 amino acids. The germline V gene encodes CDR1 SGHKS and CDR2 YYEKEE (reference sequence). Trimming removed 4 bases from V and 1 base from J, with 11 bases in between. The CDR3 DNA reads as TGTGCCAGCAGCCGTAGGGAGACGAACACTGAAGCTTTCTTT. It encodes CASSRRETNTEAFF.

This clone was seen only a few times. The chain couples TRBV7-8 to TRBJ2-1, with 12 bases identical to TRBD2. The ends lost 5 bases at V and 11 bases at J; junction bases unmatched: 7. The germline gives CDR1 SGHVS, CDR2 FQNEAQ. The CDR3 sequence is 14 residues long. The CDR3 region is CASSIRTSGKQQFF. In DNA form, the CDR3 reads TGTGCCAGCAGCATCAGGACTAGCGGGAAACAGCAGTTCTTC.

The genes are TRBV5-1 and TRBJ1-1, with D uncertain. The length of the CDR3 is 14 residues. V was clipped by 5 bases and J by 1 base, with 12 bases between them. The germline V gene has CDR1 SGHRS and CDR2 YFSETQ. CDR3 sequence (DNA): TGCGCCAGCAGTCCGAGTAAGGGGAACACTGAAGCTTTCTTT. Its protein product is CASSPSKGNTEAFF.

V usage is TRBV7-2 and J usage is TRBJ1-6, with D perhaps matching TRBD1 (5 bases). The CDR3 is made up of 17 amino acids. Looked up from germline, CDR1 is SGHTA and CDR2 is FQGNSA. Trimming took 5 bases from V and 2 from J, leaving 16 bases between them. DNA of the CDR3: TGTGCCAGCAGCGACTATGCAATGGGGGCCTATAATTCACCCCTCCACTTT. This gives the protein CASSDYAMGAYNSPLHF. Full variable domain (remainder filled in from reference TRBV7-2 and TRBJ1-6): GAGVSQSPSNKVTEKGKDVELRCDPISGHTALYWYRQSLGQGLEFLIYFQGNSAPDKSGLPSDRFSAERTGGSVSTLTIQRTQQEDSAVYLCASSDYAMGAYNSPLHFGNGTRLTVT.

V and J are TRBV30 and TRBJ1-1; weak D call: TRBD1 (5 bases). This CDR3 spans 14 amino acids. Trimming took off 3 bases at V and 1 base at J, with 12 bases between the two ends. From germline, CDR1 is GTSNPN and CDR2 SVGIG (reference sequence). The CDR3 protein is CAWRGTWTNTEAFF. The CDR3 nucleotides read TGTGCCTGGAGGGGGACTTGGACGAACACTGAAGCTTTCTTT.

The V gene is TRBV6-5, the J gene TRBJ1-2; D is perhaps TRBD1 (5 bases). The ends were cut back, 6 bases at V and 0 bases at J, with 14 bases in the middle. This CDR3 region has 15 residues. CDR1 and CDR2 from the germline V gene are MNHEY and SVGAGI. The CDR3 region is CASRSPGRTNYGYTF. In DNA, the CDR3 is TGTGCCAGCAGAAGCCCGGGACGGACTAACTATGGCTACACCTTC.

This clone appeared once. V gene TRBV7-6 combines with J gene TRBJ2-2; possibly TRBD1 or TRBD2 for D (6 bases each). Per the germline V gene, CDR1 is SGHVS and CDR2 is FNYEAQ. Trimming removed 0 bases from V and 6 bases from J, with 8 bases in between. The CDR3 is 14 amino acids. CDR3 protein: CASSLAGGAGELFF. CDR3 nucleotide sequence: TGTGCCAGCAGCTTAGCCGGGGGCGCCGGGGAGCTGTTTTTT.

This chain links TRBV5-1 with TRBJ2-7; no firm D call. This CDR3 spans 12 amino acids. Trimming shortened V by 3 bases and J by 6 bases, and 10 bases separated the two germline ends. Germline V gives CDR1 SGHRS, CDR2 YFSETQ. CDR3 region: CASSSNNGEQYF. The CDR3 DNA reads TGCGCCAGCAGCTCCAATAATGGCGAGCAGTACTTC.

The gene calls are TRBV21-1 and TRBJ2-1; the table's D call, TRBD2, was not checked against the DNA. TRBV21-1 is tagged as a pseudogene. This CDR3 has 19 amino acids. CDR3 nucleotides: TGTGCCAGCAGCAAAGGGACTAGCGGGAGTAAAGTACTAATGAATGAGCAGTTCTTC. This codes for CASSKGTSGSKVLMNEQFF.

This sequence joins TRBV7-9 and TRBJ1-1; 9 bases align to TRBD1. Germline values: CDR1 SEHNR, CDR2 FQNEAQ (reference sequence). After removal of 4 bases from V and 6 bases from J, the junction contained 12 bases not matched to a gene. This CDR3 comprises 16 residues. CDR3 residues: CASSSPTPGQGPEAFF. For the CDR3, the DNA is TGTGCCAGCAGCTCACCAACGCCGGGACAGGGACCTGAAGCTTTCTTT.

The count of this clone is one. The rearrangement links TRBV7-6 to TRBJ2-3, with 16 positions matching TRBD2. CDR1 SGHVS and CDR2 FNYEAQ come from the germline V gene. Trimming took 5 bases from V and 0 from J; bases not matched to a gene: 8. The CDR3 loop spans 19 amino acids. The CDR3 protein is CASSIGTSGRETSTDTQYF. DNA of the CDR3: TGTGCCAGCAGCATCGGGACTAGCGGGAGGGAGACTAGCACAGATACGCAGTATTTT.

This rearrangement joins TRBV27 to TRBJ2-7; D possibly corresponds to TRBD1 (6 bases). Germline CDR1 reads MNHEY; CDR2 reads SMNVEV (reference sequence). The CDR3 runs to 15 residues. The ends were cut back, 3 bases at V and 2 bases at J, with 14 bases in the middle. The CDR3 sequence: CASSFLSRGPYEQYF. In nucleotides, the CDR3 is TGTGCCAGCAGTTTTTTATCCAGGGGACCCTACGAGCAGTACTTC.

The V gene is TRBV5-1, the J gene TRBJ2-1, with TRBD2 as a possible D gene (5 bases). The CDR3 spans 15 residues. CDR1 and CDR2 (germline): SGHRS, YFSETQ. The V end was cut by 5 bases, the J end by 0 bases, with 12 bases between. The CDR3 spells CASSNSGYSYNEQFF. DNA for the CDR3: TGCGCCAGCAGTAATTCGGGGTACTCCTACAATGAGCAGTTCTTC.

The chain combines TRBV4-3 with TRBJ2-5, with D possibly being TRBD2 (5 bases). V was cut by 4 bases and J by 6 bases, with 24 bases left in between. CDR3 size: 17 residues. Germline CDR1 reads LGHNA; CDR2 reads YSLEER. The CDR3: CASSPERWGSVGKTQYF. The CDR3 DNA follows: TGCGCCAGCAGCCCGGAGCGCTGGGGATCGGTCGGGAAGACCCAGTACTTC.

This chain joins TRBV11-3 and TRBJ2-3; no firm D call. The CDR3 sequence is 13 residues long. V was cut by 9 bases and J by 0 bases, with 10 bases left in between. Germline V gene lookup returns CDR1 SGHNT and CDR2 YENEEA. As DNA, the CDR3 is TGTGCCAGTCAGATGACTAGCACAGATACGCAGTATTTT. Its translation is CASQMTSTDTQYF.